A selection of T cell receptor beta chains follows, all from one sample in a study of CD8 T cells in ankylosing spondylitis. TCRdb processed the 5' RACE reads anew with MiXCR; each CDR3 protein has one entry. The data hold approximately 30,000 distinct CDR3 sequences, with about 7% observed a single time. The specimen sequenced was blood, either unsorted or a sorted T cell fraction (not recorded which). The receptors shown here come from a male donor with ankylosing spondylitis or in good health (not recorded which). The CDR3 runs from the conserved cysteine through the conserved F or W. Fields, in order: D gene, V gene, clone size, J gene, CDR3 protein, CDR3 DNA. A D gene is named only where the DNA matches it firmly. Expanded clones get a size class; other rows say once, few or many, or leave the size out.

-	TRBV12-3/TRBV12-4	many	TRBJ2-1	CASSFRSSSNEQFF	TGTGCCAGCAGTTTCCGCTCTAGCTCGAATGAGCAGTTCTTC
-	TRBV6-5	many	TRBJ1-2	CASSPGEGGYTF	TGTGCCAGCAGCCCTGGGGAGGGGGGCTACACCTTC
-	TRBV6-1	-	TRBJ1-1	CASSADRRGTEAFF	TGTGCCAGCAGTGCGGACCGCCGGGGCACTGAAGCTTTCTTT
-	TRBV20-1	many	TRBJ1-4	CSARDPGSGEKLFF	TGCAGTGCTAGAGATCCCGGATCTGGCGAAAAACTGTTTTTT
-	TRBV18	many	TRBJ2-5	CASSPSAGVNQETQYF	TGTGCCAGCTCACCTTCCGCCGGCGTCAACCAAGAGACCCAGTACTTC
-	TRBV2	many	TRBJ2-2	CASSVGGRAKDGELFF	TGTGCCAGCAGTGTTGGCGGCAGGGCAAAAGACGGGGAGCTGTTTTTT
TRBD1	TRBV27	many	TRBJ1-5	CASTPGTGLNQPQHF	TGTGCCAGCACCCCCGGGACAGGGCTCAATCAGCCCCAGCATTTT
-	TRBV2	many	TRBJ1-5	CASSEGYQPQHF	TGTGCCAGCAGTGAAGGTTACCAGCCCCAGCATTTT
-	TRBV7-2	few	TRBJ2-3	CASRRSADTQYF	TGTGCCAGTCGGAGGTCGGCAGATACGCAGTATTTT
-	TRBV29-1	many	TRBJ2-3	CSVDEGLGTDTQYF	TGCAGCGTTGACGAGGGGCTGGGCACAGATACGCAGTATTTT
-	TRBV28	many	TRBJ1-6	CASSLIRGPLHF	TGTGCCAGCAGTTTGATCCGGGGACCCCTCCACTTT
-	TRBV2	few	TRBJ2-2	CASSENRVGSTGELFF	TGTGCCAGCAGTGAAAACAGGGTTGGGAGCACCGGGGAGCTGTTTTTT
-	TRBV7-7	many	TRBJ2-7	CASSLGGQGEQYF	TGTGCTAGCAGCTTAGGGGGACAAGGAGAGCAGTACTTC
-	TRBV7-2	few	TRBJ2-4	CASSLGGAKNIQYF	TGTGCCAGCAGTTTAGGAGGAGCCAAAAACATTCAGTACTTC
-	TRBV11-2	many	TRBJ2-2	CASSSYRDTGELFF	TGTGCCAGCAGCTCCTATCGGGACACCGGGGAGCTGTTTTTT
-	TRBV12-3/TRBV12-4	many	TRBJ2-7	CASSLDSARGEQYF	TGTGCCAGCAGCCTAGACAGCGCCCGGGGAGAGCAGTACTTC
-	TRBV12-3/TRBV12-4	few	TRBJ2-1	CASSLPTGLEQFF	TGTGCCAGCAGTCTACCCACAGGGTTGGAGCAGTTCTTC
TRBD2	TRBV28	many	TRBJ2-1	CASSALAGYNEQFF	TGTGCCAGCAGCGCCCTAGCGGGCTACAATGAGCAGTTCTTC
TRBD2	TRBV10-3	many	TRBJ2-1	CAIKLAGTVSSYNEQFF	TGTGCCATCAAATTAGCGGGGACTGTCAGCTCCTACAATGAGCAGTTCTTC
-	TRBV5-5	many	TRBJ2-1	CASSFTDGNEQFF	TGTGCCAGCAGCTTTACAGACGGCAATGAGCAGTTCTTC
-	TRBV5-1	few	TRBJ2-1	CASSLGVSYNEQFF	TGCGCCAGCAGCTTGGGGGTGTCCTACAATGAGCAGTTCTTC
TRBD2	TRBV20-1	many	TRBJ2-5	CSAERRLAAGQETQYF	TGCAGTGCCGAGAGACGACTAGCGGCGGGCCAAGAGACCCAGTACTTC
-	TRBV7-6	few	TRBJ1-2	CASSPEQGLNYGYTF	TGTGCCAGCAGCCCAGAACAGGGACTTAACTATGGCTACACCTTC
TRBD2	TRBV5-5	-	TRBJ2-1	CASSAPTSGFGEQFF	TGTGCCAGCAGCGCCCCGACTAGCGGTTTTGGTGAGCAGTTCTTC
-	TRBV7-9	once	TRBJ2-5	CASSYAETQHF	TGTGCCAGCAGTTACGCGGAGACCCAGCACTTC
TRBD2	TRBV24-1	-	TRBJ2-1	CATSDGASGTTYIEQFF	TGTGCCACCAGTGATGGGGCTAGCGGGACCACCTACATTGAGCAGTTCTTC
-	TRBV18	many	TRBJ2-1	CASSPTEVYNEQFF	TGTGCCAGCTCACCAACGGAGGTCTACAATGAGCAGTTCTTC
TRBD2	TRBV20-1	-	TRBJ2-7	CSARLLADISGEQYF	TGCAGTGCTAGATTGCTAGCGGACATCTCCGGCGAGCAGTACTTC
-	TRBV7-6	-	TRBJ2-1	CASSHLLGEQFF	TGTGCCAGCAGCCATTTACTCGGTGAGCAGTTCTTC
-	TRBV2	many	TRBJ2-7	CASRIDTPYEQYF	TGTGCCAGCAGAATTGACACCCCCTACGAGCAGTACTTC
-	TRBV2	many	TRBJ1-3	CASGRGAYGNTIYF	TGTGCCAGCGGGCGGGGCGCGTATGGAAACACCATATATTTT
-	TRBV7-8	many	TRBJ2-2	CASSPYMNTGELFF	TGTGCCAGCAGCCCCTACATGAACACCGGGGAGCTGTTTTTT
-	TRBV29-1	-	TRBJ2-7	CSGVTSVRGEQYF	TGCAGCGGAGTAACCTCGGTAAGAGGCGAGCAGTACTTC
-	TRBV5-1	many	TRBJ2-1	CASSLEDSNNEQFF	TGCGCCAGCAGCTTGGAGGACTCGAACAATGAGCAGTTCTTC
-	TRBV9	many	TRBJ1-1	CASSARDRHAEAFF	TGTGCCAGCAGCGCCCGGGACCGACACGCTGAAGCTTTCTTT
-	TRBV10-3	many	TRBJ2-4	CAISEHLGMIAKNIQYF	TGTGCCATCAGTGAACATTTGGGTATGATAGCCAAAAACATTCAGTACTTC
-	TRBV6-1	-	TRBJ1-1	CASRGSEMNTEAFF	TGTGCCAGCAGAGGAAGCGAGATGAACACTGAAGCTTTCTTT
-	TRBV20-1	many	TRBJ2-1	CSALRDLLNEQFF	TGCAGTGCTCTCCGGGACTTACTCAATGAGCAGTTCTTC
TRBD2	TRBV5-1	many	TRBJ2-1	CASRKASGRSSYNEQFF	TGCGCCAGCAGGAAAGCTAGCGGGCGAAGCTCCTACAATGAGCAGTTCTTC
TRBD1	TRBV5-1	many	TRBJ1-4	CASSSRQGGEKLFF	TGCGCCAGCAGTTCCCGACAGGGTGGTGAAAAACTGTTTTTT